Below, 6 T cell receptor beta chains from the same sample are listed, as sequenced in a study of cytomegalovirus exposure and HLA in healthy donors (dated by TCRdb to 2015 to 2018). The library was made by the immunoSEQ multiplex PCR assay. For the multiplex PCR, a mixture combining 60 forward primers for TCR Vbeta segments and 13 reverse primers for TCR Jbeta segments was used. Here the immuneACCESS table is served through TCRdb, limited to in-frame sequences with V and J called. Missing clones are a known gap in these copies; in checked studies unresolved V genes cover under half, and the rest lacks a known reason. Present in this sample are 150,000 to 200,000 clones, approximately 80% of which were seen just once. The ten largest make up about 4% of the sample. Sequenced sample: PBMCs. Every receptor here comes from a man aged 25 to 40 in good health and CMV-seropositive.

V and J are TRBV4-2 and TRBJ2-7; 8 bases fit TRBD2. The CDR3 covers 15 residues. Trimming cost V 1 base and J 4 bases; bases outside gene matches: 6. CDR1 is LGHNA, CDR2 YNFKEQ, per germline. The CDR3 nucleotides read TGTGCCAGCAGCCAAGTCCGGGGGGGGAAGTACGAGCAGTACTTC. This sequence encodes CASSQVRGGKYEQYF.

The chain is built from TRBV7-2 and TRBJ2-5; TRBD2 matches at 10 bases. Germline V lookup: CDR1 SGHTA, CDR2 FQGNSA. CDR3 length: 14 residues. The J segment lost 5 bases and the V segment lost 2 bases, leaving 2 bases of the junction unmatched. CDR3 sequence (DNA): TGTGCCAGCAGCTTAACTAGCGGGGCGGAGACCCAGTACTTC. Translated: CASSLTSGAETQYF.

The chain combines TRBV5-1 with TRBJ1-4, with D maybe TRBD1 (6 bases). Trimming cost V 0 bases and J 2 bases, with 8 bases left between them. CDR1 is SGHRS and CDR2 is YFSETQ in the germline V gene. This CDR3 spans 15 amino acids. The DNA of the CDR3 is TGCGCCAGCAGCTTGGAGCAGGGGACTAATGAAAAACTGTTTTTT. It translates to CASSLEQGTNEKLFF. Looking up the rest from reference TRBV5-1 and TRBJ1-4 gives the full variable domain: KAGVTQTPRYLIKTRGQQVTLSCSPISGHRSVSWYQQTPGQGLQFLFEYFSETQRNKGNFPGRFSGRQFSNSRSEMNVSTLELGDSALYLCASSLEQGTNEKLFFGSGTQLSVL.

The rearrangement links TRBV7-2 to TRBJ1-2, with 8 bases matching TRBD1. The V segment lost 2 bases and the J segment 8 bases; nucleotides outside the gene matches: 7. Germline assignment: CDR1 SGHTA and CDR2 FQGNSA. The CDR3 sequence is 14 residues long. CDR3: CASSLFASGGGYTF. The CDR3, as DNA: TGTGCCAGCAGCTTATTCGCCTCAGGGGGCGGCTACACCTTC. Full variable domain (missing parts from reference TRBV7-2 and TRBJ1-2): GAGVSQSPSNKVTEKGKDVELRCDPISGHTALYWYRQSLGQGLEFLIYFQGNSAPDKSGLPSDRFSAERTGGSVSTLTIQRTQQEDSAVYLCASSLFASGGGYTFGSGTRLTVV.

The genes are TRBV27 and TRBJ2-1; the D is unclear. The germline V gene has CDR1 MNHEY and CDR2 SMNVEV (reference sequence). The CDR3 is made up of 16 amino acids. The V gene lost 4 bases and the J gene lost 0 bases, with 13 bases spanning the gap. In DNA form, the CDR3 reads TGTGCCAGCAGTTACTCAAGCTTTAGCTCCTACAATGAGCAGTTCTTC. This codes for CASSYSSFSSYNEQFF.

The chain has TRBV2 and TRBJ1-5; the D is unclear. In germline, CDR1 is SNHLY, CDR2 FYNNEI. This CDR3 is 14 amino acids long. With 6 bases removed from V and 2 bases from J, the gap between germline ends came to 11 bases. The DNA for the CDR3 is TGTGCCAGCAGGCCCCAGGAGGGCAATCAGCCCCAGCATTTT. Amino acids: CASRPQEGNQPQHF.